The 19 T cell receptor beta chains given below trace back to one sample, sequenced in a study of blood T cell repertoires in COVID-19. Using immunoSEQ multiplex PCR, the repertoire was profiled, and TCRdb retains in-frame clones only, with some absent. The data contain more than 55,000 clones, 79% of them singletons. The sequenced sample consisted of peripheral blood. The source is a human donor in a cohort sampled during active COVID-19.

This chain joins TRBV30 and TRBJ2-3; TRBD2 is a possible D gene (5 bases). The germline V gene encodes CDR1 GTSNPN and CDR2 SVGIG (reference sequence). The CDR3 length is 13 residues. V lost 3 bases and J 0 bases, leaving 7 bases between the germline ends. The CDR3 region is CAWSRTSTDTQYF. The CDR3 DNA follows: TGTGCCTGGAGCCGGACTAGCACAGATACGCAGTATTTT.

The V gene is TRBV28, the J gene TRBJ1-5; 10 nucleotides align to TRBD1. J was trimmed by 3 bases and V by 6 bases; bases with no gene match: 5. The CDR3 loop spans 15 amino acids. CDR1 is MDHEN, CDR2 SYDVKM, per germline. CDR3 sequence reads: CASRAGTGVNQPQHF. In nucleotides, the CDR3 is TGTGCCAGCAGGGCCGGGACAGGGGTCAATCAGCCCCAGCATTTT.

CDR3 bases: TGTGCCAGCAGCAACTGGAGCAATCAGCCCCAGCATTTT. Its protein product is CASSNWSNQPQHF. The genes are TRBV28 and TRBJ1-5; no reliable D call. The CDR3 has 13 amino acids. Trimming took 6 bases from V and 1 from J, leaving 7 bases between them. Per the germline V gene, CDR1 is MDHEN and CDR2 is SYDVKM.

The chain links TRBV15 to TRBJ2-7; 7 nucleotides agree with TRBD1. After removal of 5 bases from V and 7 bases from J, the junction contained 17 bases not matched to a gene. The CDR3 runs to 16 residues. Germline V gene sequence: CDR1 LNHNV, CDR2 YYDKDF (reference sequence). The CDR3 DNA follows: TGTGCCACCAGCGGGATCTCAAACAGGGGACGGAGGGAGCAGTACTTC. It is translated as CATSGISNRGRREQYF.

The sample holds one count of this clone. The rearrangement joins TRBV19 to TRBJ2-2; D remains unclear. V shed 7 bases and J shed 4 bases, with 10 bases lying between them. The V gene's germline CDR1 is LNHDA and CDR2 SQIVND (reference sequence). The CDR3 loop spans 13 amino acids. The CDR3 loop reads CASKPQLTGELFF. The CDR3 nucleotides read TGTGCCAGTAAGCCACAGCTCACCGGGGAGCTGTTTTTT.

This clone has a handful of counts. The chain joins TRBV25-1 to TRBJ2-3, with TRBD1 as a possible D gene (5 bases). Germline V CDR1 and CDR2: MGHDK, SYGVNS. The CDR3 consists of 14 residues. The germline V and J ends were trimmed by 2 bases and 2 bases, with 8 bases remaining between them. The CDR3 here is CASSENRLTDTQYF. The CDR3 DNA is TGTGCCAGCAGTGAAAACAGGCTCACAGATACGCAGTATTTT.

The chain has TRBV11-3 and TRBJ1-1, with 10 bases identical to TRBD1. The germline V gene has CDR1 SGHNT and CDR2 YENEEA. The CDR3 runs 18 residues. V was pared by 6 bases and J by 3 bases, with 16 bases of the junction left unmatched. CDR3 nucleotides: TGTGCCAGCAGACCCGGTCGGACAGGGGGGCGGTTGGACACTGAAGCTTTCTTT. The encoded protein is CASRPGRTGGRLDTEAFF.

The J gene is TRBJ2-1, the V gene TRBV5-1, with D perhaps matching TRBD1 (6 bases). Deletions cut 4 bases from V and 4 bases from J, with 18 bases between. This CDR3 comprises 16 residues. CDR1 and CDR2 (germline): SGHRS, YFSETQ. CDR3 protein: CASSRRGQPNYNEQFF. CDR3 bases: TGCGCCAGCAGCCGCCGCGGACAGCCCAATTACAATGAGCAGTTCTTC.

This chain uses TRBV27 with TRBJ2-1; the match to TRBD2 covers 7 bases. The CDR3 is 15 residues long. Germline V gives CDR1 MNHEY, CDR2 SMNVEV (reference sequence). Trimming at V came to 2 bases and at J to 6 bases, leaving 7 bases not matched to a gene. CDR3 nucleotide sequence: TGTGCCAGCAGTTTAGTGAGACTAGCCCTCAATGAGCAGTTCTTC. This gives the protein CASSLVRLALNEQFF.

The chain has TRBV25-1 and TRBJ2-7; TRBD2 matches 7 bases. This CDR3 contains 13 residues. V gave up 6 bases and J gave up 5 bases; unmatched junction bases: 7. Germline V gives CDR1 MGHDK, CDR2 SYGVNS. The CDR3, as DNA: TGTGCCAGCAGCCGCGGGAGTTTGAACGAGCAGTACTTC. Protein sequence: CASSRGSLNEQYF.

This clone was observed a handful of times. J is TRBJ2-1 and V is TRBV5-6; D unresolved. This CDR3 contains 17 residues. V lost 0 bases to trimming and J lost 4 bases, with 17 bases between them. The germline gives CDR1 SGHDT, CDR2 YYEEEE. The CDR3 sequence: CASSLASSAGLYNEQFF. The CDR3 nucleotides read TGTGCCAGCAGCTTGGCATCGTCGGCAGGCCTATACAATGAGCAGTTCTTC.

J is TRBJ2-1 and V is TRBV7-9, with 9 bases identical to TRBD2. V lost 4 bases, J lost 3 bases, and 7 bases stayed unmatched. The germline V gene encodes CDR1 SEHNR and CDR2 FQNEAQ (reference sequence). The length of the CDR3 is 16 residues. This chain's CDR3 is CASSWFSAGGYNEQFF. In DNA, the CDR3 is TGTGCCAGCAGCTGGTTTTCAGCGGGGGGCTACAATGAGCAGTTCTTC. Combining the CDR3 with reference TRBV7-9 and TRBJ2-1 gives the whole variable domain DTGVSQNPRHKITKRGQNVTFRCDPISEHNRLYWYRQTLGQGPEFLTYFQNEAQLEKSRLLSDRFSAERPKGSFSTLEIQRTEQGDSAMYLCASSWFSAGGYNEQFFGPGTRLTVL.

The rearrangement links TRBV19 to TRBJ2-1; 13 positions match TRBD2. Germline CDR1 reads LNHDA; CDR2 reads SQIVND (reference sequence). J gave up 3 bases and V 3 bases, and 5 bases lay outside the gene matches. This CDR3 spans 17 amino acids. The CDR3 DNA reads TGTGCCAGTAGTATCTCCGGGACTAGCGGGAACTACAATGAGCAGTTCTTC. Protein sequence: CASSISGTSGNYNEQFF.

The rearrangement uses TRBV7-6 and TRBJ1-5; no firm D call. Germline CDR1 SGHVS, CDR2 FNYEAQ. The CDR3 covers 16 residues. Trimming cost V 5 bases and J 3 bases, with 17 bases left between them. The CDR3 reads CASSPPTRFLNQPQHF. DNA for the CDR3: TGTGCCAGCAGCCCACCGACGCGGTTTCTCAATCAGCCCCAGCATTTT.

V gene TRBV7-8 combines with J gene TRBJ2-7; TRBD1 might be the D (6 bases). CDR1 and CDR2 from the germline V gene are SGHVS and FQNEAQ. CDR3 length: 12 residues. V was trimmed by 5 bases and J by 9 bases, leaving 14 bases between them. The CDR3 region has the DNA TGTGCCAGCAGCCCGAGCAGGGGCTTGCAGTACTTC. Its translation is CASSPSRGLQYF.

This clone was picked up a small number of times. V usage is TRBV11-2 and J usage is TRBJ1-6; TRBD1 aligns across 8 bases. Trimming removed 6 bases from V and 6 bases from J; junction bases left unmatched: 10. This CDR3 is 16 amino acids long. The germline CDR1 and CDR2 sequences are SGHAT and FQNNGV. The CDR3 spells CASRSPTGGSNSPLHF. The CDR3 bases are TGTGCCAGCAGGTCTCCCACAGGGGGATCTAATTCACCCCTCCACTTT.

The sample holds one count of this clone. The chain is built from TRBV6-5 and TRBJ1-2; D not resolved. V was cut by 2 bases and J by 2 bases, with 9 bases left in between. This CDR3 comprises 14 residues. The germline gives CDR1 MNHEY, CDR2 SVGAGI. DNA for the CDR3: TGTGCCAGCAGTTACGCGGGTAGGAACTATGGCTACACCTTC. It codes for CASSYAGRNYGYTF.

The chain combines TRBV28 with TRBJ2-4; TRBD2 is a possible D gene (6 bases). V lost 6 bases to trimming and J lost 0 bases, with 15 bases between them. Germline CDR1 and CDR2: MDHEN and SYDVKM. The CDR3 runs 16 residues. CDR3 in DNA: TGTGCCAGCAGCGTCGGGACTGTAATAGCCAAAAACATTCAGTACTTC. Translating it yields CASSVGTVIAKNIQYF.

This clone turned up a few times. This chain joins TRBV9 and TRBJ1-1; 7 nucleotides line up with TRBD1. V shed 4 bases and J 7 bases; nucleotides not matched to a gene: 10. Germline loops: CDR1 SGDLS, CDR2 YYNGEE. This CDR3 region has 14 residues. CDR3 amino acids: CASSSQGKGREAFF. The CDR3 DNA reads TGTGCCAGCAGCTCACAGGGGAAGGGACGTGAAGCTTTCTTT. Together with reference TRBV9 and TRBJ1-1, the CDR3 gives the full variable domain: DSGVTQTPKHLITATGQRVTLRCSPRSGDLSVYWYQQSLDQGLQFLIQYYNGEERAKGNILERFSAQQFPDLHSELNLSSLELGDSALYFCASSSQGKGREAFFGQGTRLTVV.